This T cell receptor beta chain was sequenced for a study of T cell responses to AZD1222 COVID-19 vaccine. General observations from the study: After two AZD1222 doses, spike-specific TCR breadth and depth rose versus day 0. With dominance at 160-218 and 743-854, vaccine-associated CD4 TCRs spanned spike. Most donors were white British, females outnumbered males, and clonal diversity was possibly underestimated.

Trimming removed 5 bases from V and 3 bases from J, with 19 bases in between. Germline V gene sequence: CDR1 SGHVS, CDR2 FQNEAQ. This CDR3 comprises 16 residues. TCRdb keeps only in-frame clones here, not all; method: immunoSEQ multiplex PCR. The sample consists of roughly 110,000 clones, roughly 87% of them appearing once. Regarding this clone: Its cognate antigen is unknown.

The chain is built from TRBV7-8 and TRBJ1-1; a weak D match, TRBD1 (5 bases). The TCR was taken from an adult in good health. The source was peripheral blood, collected on day 0 of AZD1222 vaccination. CDR3 sequence (DNA): TGTGCCAGCAGCCCGGCGGGACGTCTAAGGGACACTGAAGCTTTCTTT. Its translation: CASSPAGRLRDTEAFF.